A single sample is the source of the 23 T cell receptor beta chains below, sequenced in a study of blood T cell repertoires in COVID-19. Profiling relied on immunoSEQ multiplex PCR, and the TCRdb table lists in-frame clones only, not all of them. Of 30,000 to 45,000 clones in the sample, around nine tenths are singletons; the top ten hold 4.8%. Material: peripheral blood. The source is a human donor in a cohort sampled during active COVID-19.

The chain employs TRBV20-1 and TRBJ1-3, with TRBD1 identical over 7 bases. The CDR3 length is 16 residues. V gave up 3 bases and J gave up 0 bases; unmatched junction bases: 8. The germline gives CDR1 DFQATT, CDR2 SNEGSKA (reference sequence). This chain's CDR3 is CSASYMGQSSGNTIYF. The DNA for the CDR3 is TGCAGTGCTAGTTACATGGGACAGAGCTCTGGAAACACCATATATTTT.

The rearrangement joins TRBV9 to TRBJ2-5; possible D gene TRBD2, 6 bases. In germline, CDR1 is SGDLS, CDR2 YYNGEE. V lost 0 bases to trimming and J lost 4 bases, with 16 bases between them. The CDR3 has 16 amino acids. CDR3 region: CASSVEGGRVRETQYF. The CDR3 DNA sequence: TGTGCCAGCAGCGTAGAGGGAGGCAGGGTCCGAGAGACCCAGTACTTC.

This clone was recorded a few times. This chain connects TRBV6-6 to TRBJ2-1; 11 positions match TRBD2. CDR3 length: 15 amino acids. Germline V gives CDR1 MNHNY, CDR2 SVGAGI (reference sequence). V was clipped by 5 bases and J by 6 bases; unmatched bases: 6. The CDR3 loop reads CASSPGTSGPNEQFF. CDR3 sequence (DNA): TGTGCCAGCAGTCCCGGGACTAGCGGCCCCAATGAGCAGTTCTTC.

The V gene is TRBV5-1, the J gene TRBJ2-5; D is unclear. V was cut by 0 bases and J by 2 bases, with 11 bases left in between. The germline gives CDR1 SGHRS, CDR2 YFSETQ. The CDR3 covers 15 residues. The CDR3 loop reads CASSLAGRTQETQYF. The DNA of the CDR3 is TGCGCCAGCAGCTTGGCTGGCAGAACGCAAGAGACCCAGTACTTC.

This chain joins TRBV24-1 and TRBJ2-1; 7 bases are a match to TRBD2. The CDR3 is 13 amino acids. Losses at the gene ends were 4 bases for V and 8 bases for J; bases not matched to a gene: 4. Germline-derived CDR1 and CDR2 are KGHDR and SFDVKD. The CDR3 DNA is TGTGCCACCAGTGACCCGGGACTACATGAGCAGTTCTTC. It encodes CATSDPGLHEQFF.

V gene TRBV27 combines with J gene TRBJ1-2; 9 nucleotides align to TRBD1. Germline CDR1 is MNHEY and CDR2 is SMNVEV (reference sequence). The CDR3 is made up of 15 amino acids. V dropped 2 bases and J dropped 8; count of bases not matched to a gene: 9. CDR3: CASSLTLQGAGGYTF. The CDR3 nucleotides are TGTGCCAGCAGTTTAACTCTACAGGGGGCGGGAGGCTACACCTTC.

This clone was recorded once. The chain couples TRBV4-2 to TRBJ2-7, with D possibly matching TRBD1 (6 bases). The germline V gene encodes CDR1 LGHNA and CDR2 YNFKEQ. This CDR3 is 15 amino acids long. V was pared by 4 bases and J by 3 bases, with 16 bases between. The CDR3 here is CASSPLLDRIYEQYF. In DNA, the CDR3 is TGTGCCAGCAGCCCGTTACTTGACAGGATCTACGAGCAGTACTTC.

The chain couples TRBV7-2 to TRBJ2-5; possibly TRBD1 for D (5 bases). The CDR3 is 17 residues long. The V and J ends lost 1 base and 5 bases respectively, with 20 bases between them. Germline loops: CDR1 SGHTA, CDR2 FQGNSA. Written as DNA, the CDR3 is TGTGCCAGCAGCTTAGTCATAGGGTCAGGGTGGTCCGAGACCCAGTACTTC. It is translated as CASSLVIGSGWSETQYF.

This sequence joins TRBV24-1 and TRBJ2-2, with 7 bases lining up with TRBD1. After removal of 7 bases from V and 6 bases from J, the junction contained 13 bases not matched to a gene. This CDR3 contains 16 residues. Germline V gives CDR1 KGHDR, CDR2 SFDVKD. CDR3 sequence: CATSSPILTGPGELFF. Written as DNA, the CDR3 is TGTGCCACCAGCTCTCCCATACTGACAGGGCCCGGGGAGCTGTTTTTT.

The chain recombines TRBV5-6 with TRBJ2-1, with 7 bases lining up with TRBD2. This CDR3 has 14 residues. Germline V gene sequence: CDR1 SGHDT, CDR2 YYEEEE. Losses at the gene ends were 7 bases for V and 6 bases for J; bases not matched to a gene: 10. The CDR3 DNA sequence: TGTGCCAGCGAGCGGGATTGGGTTGGCAATGAGCAGTTCTTC. Protein product: CASERDWVGNEQFF.

This clone was counted once. The chain couples TRBV5-1 to TRBJ1-2; no firm D call. The CDR3 is 14 residues long. Germline-derived CDR1 and CDR2 are SGHRS and YFSETQ. Trimming took off 4 bases at V and 6 bases at J, with 16 bases between the two ends. The CDR3 reads CASSRPVPRDGYTF. In DNA, the CDR3 is TGCGCCAGCAGCCGCCCGGTCCCGAGAGATGGCTACACCTTC.

The genes are TRBV3-1 (or the pseudogene TRBV3-2) and TRBJ1-5; possibly TRBD1 for D (5 bases). With 3 bases removed from V and 2 bases from J, the gap between germline ends came to 14 bases. The CDR3 extends over 16 amino acids. Germline assignment: CDR1 LGHDT and CDR2 YNNKEL (reference sequence). The CDR3: CASSHGGVGGNQPQHF. CDR3 nucleotides: TGTGCCAGCAGCCACGGAGGGGTAGGAGGCAATCAGCCCCAGCATTTT.

V usage is TRBV2 and J usage is TRBJ1-1; TRBD1 matches at 7 bases. Germline V gene data show CDR1 as SNHLY and CDR2 as FYNNEI. With V trimmed by 8 bases and J by 1 base, 7 bases remained unmatched. CDR3 length: 14 amino acids. CDR3 in amino acids: CASSRQGGNTEAFF. CDR3 DNA sequence: TGTGCCAGCTCTCGACAGGGTGGGAACACTGAAGCTTTCTTT.

This chain links TRBV7-2 with TRBJ2-6; maybe TRBD1 (6 bases). The CDR3 spans 17 residues. Trimming shortened V by 3 bases and J by 8 bases, and 20 bases separated the two germline ends. Germline values: CDR1 SGHTA, CDR2 FQGNSA. CDR3 coding DNA: TGTGCCAGCAGCTTGGGGGCAGGGGCATTAGGGACCAACGTCCTGACTTTC. Residues: CASSLGAGALGTNVLTF.

V is TRBV18 and J is TRBJ2-3, with 7 nucleotides matching TRBD1. V shed 3 bases and J 0 bases; nucleotides not matched to a gene: 6. CDR1 KGHSH and CDR2 LQKENI come from the germline V gene. The CDR3 runs 16 residues. CDR3 residues: CASSPRQGASTDTQYF. CDR3 nucleotide sequence: TGTGCCAGCTCACCCCGACAGGGAGCTAGCACAGATACGCAGTATTTT.

This chain links TRBV4-1 with TRBJ2-7; 11 bases align to TRBD2. The germline gives CDR1 MGHRA, CDR2 YSYEKL. The CDR3 runs to 15 residues. V lost 3 bases and J lost 3; bases outside the gene matches: 4. The CDR3 loop reads CASSHGTSGLYEQYF. The CDR3 DNA sequence: TGCGCCAGCAGCCATGGGACTAGCGGACTCTACGAGCAGTACTTC.

The CDR3 region is CASSFDRTSGWGEQYF. CDR3 bases: TGTGCCAGCAGTTTTGATCGGACTAGCGGGTGGGGGGAGCAGTACTTC. This chain joins TRBV27 and TRBJ2-7, with 11 nucleotides matching TRBD2. Germline V gene lookup returns CDR1 MNHEY and CDR2 SMNVEV (reference sequence). The V and J ends lost 3 bases and 7 bases, in that order; junction bases with no gene match: 11. This CDR3 has 16 amino acids.

The rearrangement joins TRBV4-1 to TRBJ2-5; a possible D gene is TRBD2 (5 bases). The CDR3 totals 13 residues. Germline CDR1 MGHRA, CDR2 YSYEKL. V lost 2 bases to trimming and J lost 7 bases, with 11 bases between them. The CDR3 is CASSQLIGGTQYF. CDR3 bases: TGCGCCAGCAGCCAACTGATAGGAGGGACCCAGTACTTC.

The chain couples TRBV12-3 or TRBV12-4 to TRBJ2-7; D is ambiguous. The CDR3 runs to 11 residues. V was shortened by 7 bases and J by 3 bases, with 7 bases between the two germline ends. The CDR3 coding sequence is TGTGCCAGCAAAATAGACTACGAGCAGTACTTC. Amino acids: CASKIDYEQYF.

The DNA of the CDR3 is TGTGCCAGCAGCCCTACCGGGACAGGGTCTTACGAGCAGTACTTC. It translates to CASSPTGTGSYEQYF. The chain links TRBV27 to TRBJ2-7; 9 nucleotides line up with TRBD1. CDR3 size: 15 residues. The V gene's germline CDR1 is MNHEY and CDR2 SMNVEV (reference sequence). V lost 6 bases, J lost 4 bases, and 10 bases stayed unmatched.

Only one count was recorded for this clone. This chain connects TRBV19 to TRBJ1-5, with a tentative D call TRBD1 (6 bases). CDR1 LNHDA and CDR2 SQIVND come from the germline V gene (reference sequence). The CDR3 consists of 15 residues. V lost 5 bases and J 4 bases, leaving 15 bases between the germline ends. CDR3 DNA: TGTGCCAGTAGTGGCCAGGGGATACGGAATCAGCCCCAGCATTTT. Amino acid sequence: CASSGQGIRNQPQHF.

This clone showed up just once. The chain employs TRBV19 and TRBJ2-2, with TRBD1 matching 9 bases. The CDR3 loop spans 17 amino acids. V lost 7 bases and J lost 7; bases outside the gene matches: 16. Looked up from germline, CDR1 is LNHDA and CDR2 is SQIVND (reference sequence). CDR3 DNA: TGTGCCAGTAAATACGGGAGGACAGGGGCCATCCACGGGGAGCTGTTTTTT. This encodes CASKYGRTGAIHGELFF.

The rearrangement links TRBV28 to TRBJ1-4; 7 nucleotides line up with TRBD1. This CDR3 region has 14 residues. Germline assignment: CDR1 MDHEN and CDR2 SYDVKM. J lost 11 bases, V lost 8 bases, and 14 bases had no gene match. As DNA, the CDR3 is TGTGCCAGCGGTCGTGCAGGGGGGCCGGGTAAACTGTTTTTT. This translates into CASGRAGGPGKLFF.